This TCR beta chain was sequenced in a study of shared clonotypes between healthy human individuals. This clone was counted between two and nine times. Only in-frame clones appear in the TCRdb table, and some are missing; sequencing was by immunoSEQ multiplex PCR. The sample has about 2.4 million clones, approximately 93% seen once. This CDR3 is 16 amino acids long. Germline trimming cut 1 base from V and 4 bases from J; bases unmatched to any gene: 4. The germline gives CDR1 SGHDN, CDR2 FVKESK. This TCR was recovered from a man aged 18 to 30 in good health. Some clones in this sample may be carry-over from other donors' samples. Sequencing used naive CD4+ T cells from PBMCs. The subset was: CD45RA+ positively selected. The V gene is TRBV14, the J gene TRBJ2-2; the match to TRBD2 covers 9 bases. The CDR3 region has the DNA TGTGCCAGCAGCCAAGGCCGGCGGGAGGGCACCGGGGAGCTGTTTTTT. Translating it yields CASSQGRREGTGELFF.